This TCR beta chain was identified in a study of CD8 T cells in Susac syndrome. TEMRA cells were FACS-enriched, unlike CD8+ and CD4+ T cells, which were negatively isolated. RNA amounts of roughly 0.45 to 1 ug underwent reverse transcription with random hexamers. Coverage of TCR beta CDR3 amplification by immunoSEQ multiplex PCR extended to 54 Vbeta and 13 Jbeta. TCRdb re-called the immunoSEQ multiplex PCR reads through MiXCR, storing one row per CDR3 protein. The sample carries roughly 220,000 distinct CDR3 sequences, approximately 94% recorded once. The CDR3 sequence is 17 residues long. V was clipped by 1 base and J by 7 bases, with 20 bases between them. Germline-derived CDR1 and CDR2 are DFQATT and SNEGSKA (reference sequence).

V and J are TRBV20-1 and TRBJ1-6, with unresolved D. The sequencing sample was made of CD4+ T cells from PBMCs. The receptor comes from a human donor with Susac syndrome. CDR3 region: CSARALTKEEKNSPLHF. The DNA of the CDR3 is TGCAGTGCTAGAGCTTTGACTAAAGAGGAGAAAAATTCACCCCTCCACTTT.